These 21 T cell receptor beta chains came from one sample sequenced in a study of blood T cell repertoires in COVID-19 (dated by TCRdb to about 2020). Libraries came from the immunoSEQ multiplex PCR assay. TCRdb took over this immuneACCESS table, retaining in-frame rearrangements with V and J assigned. Such tables are incomplete; in checked studies, under half of the missing clones stem from an unresolved V gene, and the remainder is unexplained. In this sample the table shows approximately 94,000 clones, about 84% of which occur a single time. The ten largest account for 24% of the sample. The sequenced material came from peripheral blood. Every receptor here comes from a human donor in a cohort sampled during active COVID-19.

The chain is built from TRBV21-1 and TRBJ2-6; the listed D gene, TRBD1, was not tested against the DNA. TRBV21-1 is deemed a pseudogene. This CDR3 is built from 19 residues. The CDR3 loop is CASSRDRGNCCYGANVLTF. In DNA, the CDR3 is TGTGCCAGCAGCAGAGACAGGGGGAACTGTTGCTACGGGGCCAACGTCCTGACTTTC.

The CDR3 spells CASSFRRGGTGNTIYF. CDR3 in DNA: TGTGCCAGCAGCTTCCGGCGGGGCGGGACTGGAAACACCATATATTTT. The V gene is TRBV7-2, the J gene TRBJ1-3; weak D call: TRBD1 (5 bases). From germline, CDR1 is SGHTA and CDR2 FQGNSA. The CDR3 is 16 residues long. Trimming took off 3 bases at V and 2 bases at J, with 14 bases between the two ends.

The chain has TRBV19 and TRBJ2-1; 7 nucleotides align to TRBD2. CDR1 and CDR2 (germline): LNHDA, SQIVND (reference sequence). The CDR3 has 14 amino acids. J gave up 2 bases and V 7 bases, and 5 bases lay outside the gene matches. CDR3 region: CASIKGGPYNEQFF. The CDR3 DNA reads TGTGCCAGTATCAAGGGAGGGCCCTACAATGAGCAGTTCTTC. Full variable domain (rest looked up from reference TRBV19 and TRBJ2-1): DGGITQSPKYLFRKEGQNVTLSCEQNLNHDAMYWYRQDPGQGLRLIYYSQIVNDFQKGDIAEGYSVSREKKESFPLTVTSAQKNPTAFYLCASIKGGPYNEQFFGPGTRLTVL.

This chain connects TRBV6-5 to TRBJ2-7, with D tentatively TRBD1 (5 bases). The CDR3 consists of 13 residues. Between the trimmed V and J ends, which lost 8 bases and 0 bases, there was a span of 11 bases. Germline CDR1 MNHEY, CDR2 SVGAGI. The chain's CDR3 is CASALRDSYEQYF. In DNA form, the CDR3 reads TGTGCCAGCGCACTCAGGGACTCCTACGAGCAGTACTTC.

This sequence joins TRBV4-1 and TRBJ2-7; 13 bases align to TRBD2. Germline lookup yields CDR1 MGHRA and CDR2 YSYEKL. With 3 bases clipped from V and 9 bases from J, the junction kept 11 bases outside the gene matches. This CDR3 is built from 16 residues. The DNA of the CDR3 is TGCGCCAGCAGCCAGCTTTTTGGACTAGCGGGAGTCGGGCAGTACTTC. Translated: CASSQLFGLAGVGQYF.

The CDR3 protein is CASTQGTNTEAFF. The DNA of the CDR3 is TGTGCCAGCACCCAGGGCACTAACACTGAAGCTTTCTTT. J is TRBJ1-1 and V is TRBV12-3 or TRBV12-4; D is possibly TRBD1 (5 bases). This CDR3 spans 13 amino acids. V shed 7 bases and J shed 2 bases, with 11 bases lying between them.

The CDR3 DNA reads TGTGCCAGCAGCTTGGCAGGGGGAAGAAACATGAACACTGAAGCTTTCTTT. This translates into CASSLAGGRNMNTEAFF. The chain is built from TRBV7-2 and TRBJ1-1; 7 nucleotides line up with TRBD1. This CDR3 comprises 17 residues. Trimming took 3 bases from V and 0 from J; bases not matched to a gene: 10. Germline CDR1 and CDR2: SGHTA and FQGNSA.

The chain links TRBV4-1 to TRBJ1-5; D possibly corresponds to TRBD1 (6 bases). CDR1 MGHRA and CDR2 YSYEKL come from the germline V gene. CDR3 length: 14 amino acids. With 4 bases removed from V and 4 bases from J, the gap between germline ends came to 11 bases. CDR3 DNA: TGCGCCAGCAGCCCGGACAGCCGGAATCAGCCCCAGCATTTT. Residues: CASSPDSRNQPQHF.

The genes are TRBV19 and TRBJ1-5; D unclear. Trimming removed 1 base from V and 0 bases from J, with 13 bases in between. The length of the CDR3 is 17 residues. Germline V CDR1 and CDR2: LNHDA, SQIVND (reference sequence). Here the CDR3 reads CASSIAWQLDSNQPQHF. The CDR3, as DNA: TGTGCCAGTAGTATAGCTTGGCAGCTAGATAGCAATCAGCCCCAGCATTTT.

This clone was seen only once. This rearrangement joins TRBV6-1 to TRBJ2-7; maybe TRBD2 (6 bases). This CDR3 region has 16 residues. The germline V gene encodes CDR1 MNHNS and CDR2 SASEGT. Trimming took 2 bases from V and 0 from J, leaving 14 bases between them. This chain's CDR3 is CASSELGTGSSYEQYF. The CDR3 nucleotides read TGTGCCAGCAGTGAATTAGGAACCGGGAGCTCCTACGAGCAGTACTTC.

CDR3 residues: CASRPQGVDTGELFF. The CDR3 DNA sequence: TGTGCCAGCAGACCACAGGGAGTCGACACCGGGGAGCTGTTTTTT. V gene TRBV6-5 combines with J gene TRBJ2-2; a possible D gene is TRBD1 (6 bases). This CDR3 has 15 residues. V lost 6 bases and J 3 bases, leaving 14 bases between the germline ends. The germline V gene has CDR1 MNHEY and CDR2 SVGAGI.

The chain employs TRBV6-4 and TRBJ2-3, with D uncertain. Germline CDR1 and CDR2: MRHNA and SNTAGT. The V and J ends lost 5 bases and 3 bases respectively, with 18 bases between them. The CDR3 sequence is 16 residues long. The CDR3 region has the DNA TGTGCCAGCAGTCTCCGACCACCCCCAGCGACAGATACGCAGTATTTT. This encodes CASSLRPPPATDTQYF.

J is TRBJ1-2 and V is TRBV19; 7 bases match TRBD1. The V gene end was trimmed by 5 bases and the J gene end by 4 bases; junction bases not matched to a gene: 13. This CDR3 spans 16 amino acids. Per the germline V gene, CDR1 is LNHDA and CDR2 is SQIVND (reference sequence). The CDR3 loop is CASSPPLDRVSYGYTF. CDR3 sequence (DNA): TGTGCCAGTAGTCCGCCTCTCGACAGGGTGTCCTATGGCTACACCTTC.

The J gene is TRBJ2-2, the V gene TRBV7-9, with 9 bases lining up with TRBD1. J gave up 2 bases and V 6 bases, and 7 bases lay outside the gene matches. Germline assignment: CDR1 SEHNR and CDR2 FQNEAQ (reference sequence). The length of the CDR3 is 16 residues. The CDR3 spells CASRDPGQGNTGELFF. CDR3 coding DNA: TGTGCCAGCAGGGACCCGGGACAGGGTAACACCGGGGAGCTGTTTTTT.

The chain joins TRBV7-3 to TRBJ1-4; no reliable D call. The CDR3 consists of 15 residues. The V end lost 1 base, the J end lost 1 base, and 7 bases lay between the germline ends. Germline values: CDR1 SGHTA, CDR2 FQGTGA. This CDR3 is CASSLNFLTNEKLFF. CDR3 in DNA: TGTGCCAGCAGCTTAAACTTCTTAACTAATGAAAAACTGTTTTTT. The full variable domain, rest sourced from reference TRBV7-3 and TRBJ1-4, is GAGVSQTPSNKVTEKGKYVELRCDPISGHTALYWYRQSLGQGPEFLIYFQGTGAADDSGLPNDRFFAVRPEGSVSTLKIQRTERGDSAVYLCASSLNFLTNEKLFFGSGTQLSVL.

The chain carries TRBV5-4 and TRBJ2-7, with 7 bases aligning to TRBD2. Germline values: CDR1 SGHNT, CDR2 YYREEE (reference sequence). V trimming: 4 bases; J trimming: 4 bases; junction bases outside the gene matches: 5. The CDR3 is 13 amino acids. The CDR3 DNA sequence: TGTGCCAGCAGCCATGGGGGGGGGTACGAGCAGTACTTC. It codes for CASSHGGGYEQYF.

This chain joins TRBV11-3 and TRBJ2-3; the D gene is possibly TRBD1 (7 bases). Trimming stripped 1 base from V and 2 bases from J, with 10 bases between. The CDR3 covers 15 residues. CDR1 SGHNT and CDR2 YENEEA come from the germline V gene. The CDR3 sequence: CASSLARGATDTQYF. The CDR3 coding sequence is TGTGCCAGCAGCTTAGCCAGGGGGGCCACAGATACGCAGTATTTT.

The genes are TRBV10-3 and TRBJ2-7; 10 bases agree with TRBD1. The CDR3 contains 13 residues. The J segment lost 3 bases and the V segment lost 9 bases, leaving 5 bases of the junction unmatched. Looked up from germline, CDR1 is ENHRY and CDR2 is SYGVKD. The CDR3: CAIGTGERYEQYF. The CDR3 region has the DNA TGTGCCATTGGGACAGGGGAACGCTACGAGCAGTACTTC.

The chain is built from TRBV7-8 and TRBJ1-1; D gene ambiguous. Per the germline V gene, CDR1 is SGHVS and CDR2 is FQNEAQ. The CDR3 extends over 15 amino acids. Trimming removed 7 bases at V and 2 bases at J, with 17 bases between. CDR3 region: CASTITETPNTEAFF. CDR3 coding DNA: TGTGCCAGCACCATAACCGAAACACCAAACACTGAAGCTTTCTTT.

A single count supports this clone. The genes are TRBV2 and TRBJ1-5, with 9 bases fitting TRBD1. J lost 4 bases, V lost 4 bases, and 5 bases had no gene match. Germline V gene sequence: CDR1 SNHLY, CDR2 FYNNEI. The CDR3 extends over 15 amino acids. The CDR3 coding sequence is TGTGCCAGCAGTGGACAGGGGGGCTCTAATCAGCCCCAGCATTTT. Translating it yields CASSGQGGSNQPQHF.

V and J are TRBV18 and TRBJ2-1; a possible D gene is TRBD2 (7 bases). Germline loops: CDR1 KGHSH, CDR2 LQKENI. CDR3 length: 15 residues. Trimming removed 3 bases from V and 3 bases from J, with 12 bases in between. The CDR3 sequence: CASSPGAGDYNEQFF. The CDR3 region has the DNA TGTGCCAGCTCACCGGGGGCGGGGGACTACAATGAGCAGTTCTTC.